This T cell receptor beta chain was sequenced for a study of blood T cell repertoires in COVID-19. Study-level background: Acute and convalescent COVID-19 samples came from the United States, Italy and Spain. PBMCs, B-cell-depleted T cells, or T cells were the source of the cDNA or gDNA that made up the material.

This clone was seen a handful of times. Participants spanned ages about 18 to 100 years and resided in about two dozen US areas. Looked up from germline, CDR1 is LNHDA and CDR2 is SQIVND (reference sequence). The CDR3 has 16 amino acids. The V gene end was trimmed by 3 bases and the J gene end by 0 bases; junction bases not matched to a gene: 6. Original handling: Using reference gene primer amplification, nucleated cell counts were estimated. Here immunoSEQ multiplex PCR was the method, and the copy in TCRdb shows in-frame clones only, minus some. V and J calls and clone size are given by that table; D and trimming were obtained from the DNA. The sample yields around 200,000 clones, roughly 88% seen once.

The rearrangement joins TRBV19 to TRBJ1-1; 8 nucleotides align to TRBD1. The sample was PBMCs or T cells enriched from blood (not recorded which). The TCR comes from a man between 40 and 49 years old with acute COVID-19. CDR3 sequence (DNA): TGTGCCAGTAGTATGAACAGGGGGTTGGTGAACACTGAAGCTTTCTTT. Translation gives CASSMNRGLVNTEAFF.